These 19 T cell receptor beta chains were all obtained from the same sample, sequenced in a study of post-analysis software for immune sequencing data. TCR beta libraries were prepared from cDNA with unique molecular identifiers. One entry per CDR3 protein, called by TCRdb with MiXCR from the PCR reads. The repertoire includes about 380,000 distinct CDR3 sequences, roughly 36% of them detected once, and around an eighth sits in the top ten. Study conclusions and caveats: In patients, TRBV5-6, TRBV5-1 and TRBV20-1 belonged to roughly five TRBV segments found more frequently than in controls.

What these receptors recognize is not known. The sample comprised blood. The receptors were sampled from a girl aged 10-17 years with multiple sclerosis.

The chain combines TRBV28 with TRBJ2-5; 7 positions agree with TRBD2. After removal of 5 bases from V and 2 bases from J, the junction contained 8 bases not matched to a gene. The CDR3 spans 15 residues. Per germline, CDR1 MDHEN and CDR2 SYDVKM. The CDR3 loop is CASSPRGEGQETQYF. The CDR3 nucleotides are TGTGCCAGCAGTCCGCGTGGGGAGGGGCAAGAGACCCAGTACTTC. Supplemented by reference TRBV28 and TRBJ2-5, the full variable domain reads DVKVTQSSRYLVKRTGEKVFLECVQDMDHENMFWYRQDPGLGLRLIYFSYDVKMKEKGDIPEGYSVSREKKERFSLILESASTNQTSMYLCASSPRGEGQETQYFGPGTRLLVL.

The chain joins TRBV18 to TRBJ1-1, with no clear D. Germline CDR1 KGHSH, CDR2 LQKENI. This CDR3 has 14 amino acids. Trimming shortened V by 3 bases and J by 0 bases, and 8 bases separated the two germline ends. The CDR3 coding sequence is TGTGCCAGCTCACCGCTGACGGTGAACACTGAAGCTTTCTTT. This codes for CASSPLTVNTEAFF.

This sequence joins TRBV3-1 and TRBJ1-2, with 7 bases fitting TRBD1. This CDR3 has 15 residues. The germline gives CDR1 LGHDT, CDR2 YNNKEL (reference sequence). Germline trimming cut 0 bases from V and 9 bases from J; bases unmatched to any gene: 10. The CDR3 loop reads CASSQEGGSGGRYTF. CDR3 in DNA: TGTGCCAGCAGCCAAGAGGGTGGGTCAGGGGGACGCTACACCTTC.

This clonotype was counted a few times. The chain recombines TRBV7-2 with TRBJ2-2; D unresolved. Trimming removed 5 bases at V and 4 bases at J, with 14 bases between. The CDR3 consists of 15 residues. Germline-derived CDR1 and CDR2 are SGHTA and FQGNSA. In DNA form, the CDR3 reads TGTGCCAGCAGCCCCCGGCTCCCTCCCACCGGGGAGCTGTTTTTT. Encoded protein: CASSPRLPPTGELFF.

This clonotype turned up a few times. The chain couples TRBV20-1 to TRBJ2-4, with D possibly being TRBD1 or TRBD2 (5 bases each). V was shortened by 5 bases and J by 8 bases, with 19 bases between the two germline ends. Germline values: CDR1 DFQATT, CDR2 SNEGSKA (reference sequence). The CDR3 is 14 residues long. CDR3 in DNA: TGCAGTGCTCCCCACCGTGGGGGTCCAGACATTCAGTACTTC. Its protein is CSAPHRGGPDIQYF.

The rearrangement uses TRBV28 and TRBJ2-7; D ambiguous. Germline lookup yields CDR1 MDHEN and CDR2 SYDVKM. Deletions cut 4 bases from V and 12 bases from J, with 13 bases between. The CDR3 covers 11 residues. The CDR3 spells CASSSPRSRYF. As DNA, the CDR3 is TGTGCCAGCAGTTCCCCTCGGTCCAGGTACTTC.

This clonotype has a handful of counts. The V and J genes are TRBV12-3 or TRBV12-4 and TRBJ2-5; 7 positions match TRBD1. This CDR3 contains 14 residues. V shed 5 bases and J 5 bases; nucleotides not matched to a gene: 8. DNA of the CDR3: TGTGCCAGCAGTCCGACAGGGTCAGGGGAGACCCAGTACTTC. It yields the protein CASSPTGSGETQYF.

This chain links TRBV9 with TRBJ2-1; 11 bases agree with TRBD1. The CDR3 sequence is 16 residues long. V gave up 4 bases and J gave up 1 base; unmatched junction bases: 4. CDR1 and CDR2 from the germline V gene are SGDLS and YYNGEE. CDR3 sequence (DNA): TGTGCCAGCAGCCTCGGACAGGGGGCGTCCTACAATGAGCAGTTCTTC. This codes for CASSLGQGASYNEQFF. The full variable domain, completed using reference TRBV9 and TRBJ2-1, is DSGVTQTPKHLITATGQRVTLRCSPRSGDLSVYWYQQSLDQGLQFLIQYYNGEERAKGNILERFSAQQFPDLHSELNLSSLELGDSALYFCASSLGQGASYNEQFFGPGTRLTVL.

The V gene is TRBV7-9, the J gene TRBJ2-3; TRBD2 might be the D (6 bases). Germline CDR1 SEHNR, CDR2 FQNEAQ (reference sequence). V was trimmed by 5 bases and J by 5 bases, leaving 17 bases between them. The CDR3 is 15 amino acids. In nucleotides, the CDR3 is TGTGCCAGCAGCGCGGGACGCGGCCTGGGAGATACGCAGTATTTT. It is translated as CASSAGRGLGDTQYF.

The CDR3 protein is CASTRSGGTEKLFF. The CDR3 coding sequence is TGTGCCAGCACCCGGAGCGGGGGGACTGAAAAACTGTTTTTT. The chain uses TRBV12-3 or TRBV12-4 and TRBJ1-4; the D gene is possibly TRBD1 (5 bases). Trimming pared 7 bases from V and 7 bases from J, leaving 16 bases between. This CDR3 contains 14 residues.

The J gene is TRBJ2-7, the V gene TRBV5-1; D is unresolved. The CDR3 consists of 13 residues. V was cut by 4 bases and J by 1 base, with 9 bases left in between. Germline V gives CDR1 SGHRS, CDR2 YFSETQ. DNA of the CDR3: TGCGCCAGCAGCCCGGCCGTATCCTACGAGCAGTACTTC. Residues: CASSPAVSYEQYF.

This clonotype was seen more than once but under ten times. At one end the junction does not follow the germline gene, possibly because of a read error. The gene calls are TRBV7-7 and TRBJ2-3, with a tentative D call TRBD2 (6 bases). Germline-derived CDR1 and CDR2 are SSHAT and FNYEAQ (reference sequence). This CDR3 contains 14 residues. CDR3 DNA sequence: TGTGCTAGCAGCTTAGCCTCGGGAGCAGATACGCAGTATTTT. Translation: CASSLASGADTQYF. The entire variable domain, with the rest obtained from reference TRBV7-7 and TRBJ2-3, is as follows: GAGVSQSPRYKVTKRGQDVTLRCDPISSHATLYWYQQALGQGPEFLTYFNYEAQPDKSGLPSDRFSAERPEGSISTLTIQRTEQRDSAMYRCASSLASGADTQYFGPGTRLTVL.

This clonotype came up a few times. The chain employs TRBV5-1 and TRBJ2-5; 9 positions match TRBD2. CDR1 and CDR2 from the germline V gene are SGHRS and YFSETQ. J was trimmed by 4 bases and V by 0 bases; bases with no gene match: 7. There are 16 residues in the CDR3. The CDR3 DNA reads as TGCGCCAGCAGCTTGGGGGTTAGCGGGGGCCCAGAGACCCAGTACTTC. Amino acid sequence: CASSLGVSGGPETQYF.

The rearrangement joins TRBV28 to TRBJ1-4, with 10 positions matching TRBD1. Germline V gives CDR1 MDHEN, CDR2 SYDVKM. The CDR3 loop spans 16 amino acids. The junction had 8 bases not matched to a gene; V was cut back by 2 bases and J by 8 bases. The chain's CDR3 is CASSLPTGQGSEKLFF. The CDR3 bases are TGTGCCAGCAGTTTACCAACGGGACAGGGGAGCGAAAAACTGTTTTTT.

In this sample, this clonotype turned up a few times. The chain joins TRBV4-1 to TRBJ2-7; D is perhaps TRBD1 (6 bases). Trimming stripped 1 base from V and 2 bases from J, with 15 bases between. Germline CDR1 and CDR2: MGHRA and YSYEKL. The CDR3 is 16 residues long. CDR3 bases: TGCGCCAGCAGCCAAGGAGAGGACAGAGTAGCCTACGAGCAGTACTTC. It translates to CASSQGEDRVAYEQYF.

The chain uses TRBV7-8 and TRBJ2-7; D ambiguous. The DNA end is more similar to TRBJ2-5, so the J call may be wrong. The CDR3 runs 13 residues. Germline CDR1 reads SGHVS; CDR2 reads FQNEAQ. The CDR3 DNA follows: TGTGCCAGCAGCACGACCGGTTCCGAGACCCAGTACTTC. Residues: CASSTTGSETQYF.

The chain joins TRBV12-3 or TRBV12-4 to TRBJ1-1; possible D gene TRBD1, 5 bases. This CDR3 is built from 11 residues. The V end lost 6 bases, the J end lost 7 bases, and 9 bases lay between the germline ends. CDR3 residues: CASSHGGEAFF. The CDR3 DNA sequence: TGTGCCAGCAGCCACGGGGGTGAAGCTTTCTTT.

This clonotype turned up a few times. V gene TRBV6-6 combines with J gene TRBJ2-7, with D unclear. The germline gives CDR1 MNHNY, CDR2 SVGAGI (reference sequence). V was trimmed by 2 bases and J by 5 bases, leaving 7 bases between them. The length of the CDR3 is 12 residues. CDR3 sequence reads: CASSYLGDEQYF. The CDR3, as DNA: TGTGCCAGCAGTTACCTCGGAGACGAGCAGTACTTC.

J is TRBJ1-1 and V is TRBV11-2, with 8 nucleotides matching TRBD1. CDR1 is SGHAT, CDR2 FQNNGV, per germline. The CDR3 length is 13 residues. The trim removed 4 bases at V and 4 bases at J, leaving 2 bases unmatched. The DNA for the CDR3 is TGTGCCAGCAGCTCCAGGGGGCGCACTGAAGCTTTCTTT. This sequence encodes CASSSRGRTEAFF. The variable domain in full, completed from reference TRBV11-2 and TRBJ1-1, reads EAGVAQSPRYKIIEKRQSVAFWCNPISGHATLYWYQQILGQGPKLLIQFQNNGVVDDSQLPKDRFSAERLKGVDSTLKIQPAKLEDSAVYLCASSSRGRTEAFFGQGTRLTVV.